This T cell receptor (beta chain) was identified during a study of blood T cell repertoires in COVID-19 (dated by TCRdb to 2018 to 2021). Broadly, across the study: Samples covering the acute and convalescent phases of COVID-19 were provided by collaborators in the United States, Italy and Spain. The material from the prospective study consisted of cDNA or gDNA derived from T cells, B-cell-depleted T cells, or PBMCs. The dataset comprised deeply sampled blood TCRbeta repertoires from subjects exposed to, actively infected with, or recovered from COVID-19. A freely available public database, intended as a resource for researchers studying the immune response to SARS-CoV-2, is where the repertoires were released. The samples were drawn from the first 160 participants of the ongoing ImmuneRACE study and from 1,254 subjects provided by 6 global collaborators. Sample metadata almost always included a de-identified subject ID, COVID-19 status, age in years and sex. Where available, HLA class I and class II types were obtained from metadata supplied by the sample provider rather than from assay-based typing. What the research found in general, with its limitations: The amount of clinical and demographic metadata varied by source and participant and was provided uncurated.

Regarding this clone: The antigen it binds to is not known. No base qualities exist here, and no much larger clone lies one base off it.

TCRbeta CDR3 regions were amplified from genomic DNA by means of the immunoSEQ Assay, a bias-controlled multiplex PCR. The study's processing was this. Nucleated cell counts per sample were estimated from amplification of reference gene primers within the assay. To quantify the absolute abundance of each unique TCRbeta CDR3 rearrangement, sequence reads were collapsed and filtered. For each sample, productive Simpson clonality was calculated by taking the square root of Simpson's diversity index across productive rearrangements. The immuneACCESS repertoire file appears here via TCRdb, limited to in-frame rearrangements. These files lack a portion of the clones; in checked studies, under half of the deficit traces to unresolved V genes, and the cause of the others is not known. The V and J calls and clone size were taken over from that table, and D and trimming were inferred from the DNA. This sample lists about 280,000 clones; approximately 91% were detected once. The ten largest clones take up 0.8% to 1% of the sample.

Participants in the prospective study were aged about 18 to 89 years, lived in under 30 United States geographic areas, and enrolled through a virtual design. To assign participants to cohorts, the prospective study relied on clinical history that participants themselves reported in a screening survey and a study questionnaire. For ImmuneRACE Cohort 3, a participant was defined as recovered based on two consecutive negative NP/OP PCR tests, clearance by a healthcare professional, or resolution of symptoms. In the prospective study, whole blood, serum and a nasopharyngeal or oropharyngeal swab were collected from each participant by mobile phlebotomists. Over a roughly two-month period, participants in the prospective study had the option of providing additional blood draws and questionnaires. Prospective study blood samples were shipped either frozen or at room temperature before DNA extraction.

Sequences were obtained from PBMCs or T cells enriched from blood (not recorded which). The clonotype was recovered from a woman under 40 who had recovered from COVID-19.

The CDR3 reads as follows: CASSPTPTVANTYEQYF. The DNA reads as follows: TGTGCCAGCAGTCCGACACCCACCGTGGCGAATACCTACGAGCAGTACTTC. The chain couples TRBV27 to TRBJ2-7; no D segment can be confidently identified. CDR1 and CDR2 were assigned from the germline V gene (reference sequence) as MNHEY and SMNVEV. The cysteine opens and the phenylalanine closes a CDR3 of 17 amino acids. The only DNA kept is the CDR3, 51 bases in frame from the first base. V is reduced by 5 bases and J by 2 bases, leaving a spacing of 22 bases between them.